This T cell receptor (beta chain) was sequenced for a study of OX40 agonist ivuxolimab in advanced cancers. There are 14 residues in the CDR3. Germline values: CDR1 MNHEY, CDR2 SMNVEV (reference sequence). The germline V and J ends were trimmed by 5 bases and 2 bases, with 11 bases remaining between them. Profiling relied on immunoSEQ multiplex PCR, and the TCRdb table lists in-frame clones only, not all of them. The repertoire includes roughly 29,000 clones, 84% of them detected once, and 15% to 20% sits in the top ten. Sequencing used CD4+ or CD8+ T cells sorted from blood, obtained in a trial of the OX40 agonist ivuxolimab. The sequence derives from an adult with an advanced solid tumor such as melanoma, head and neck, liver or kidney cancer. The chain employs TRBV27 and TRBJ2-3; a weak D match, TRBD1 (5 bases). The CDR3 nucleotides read TGTGCCAGCAGTCTCGGACACCTCACAGATACGCAGTATTTT. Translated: CASSLGHLTDTQYF.